The 27 T cell receptor beta chains given below trace back to one sample, sequenced in a study of identical twins. TCRdb ran MiXCR on the 5' RACE reads and lists one entry per CDR3 protein. The sample has hundreds of thousands of distinct CDR3 sequences, about 9.4% seen once. These same data were also listed under a study on yellow fever vaccine responses in identical twins.

Sequenced material: PBMCs. These receptors originate from a woman under 30 in good health.

V and J are TRBV5-1 and TRBJ2-1; D not resolved. Germline CDR1 is SGHRS and CDR2 is YFSETQ. Between the trimmed V and J ends, which lost 0 bases and 3 bases, there was a span of 13 bases. The CDR3 covers 16 residues. The CDR3 sequence: CASSLGTLRVYNEQFF. The CDR3 region has the DNA TGCGCCAGCAGCTTGGGGACCTTACGGGTCTACAATGAGCAGTTCTTC.

This clonotype was observed a few times. V and J are TRBV4-2 and TRBJ2-5; 11 bases line up with TRBD2. Germline-derived CDR1 and CDR2 are LGHNA and YNFKEQ. V dropped 1 base and J dropped 5; count of bases not matched to a gene: 6. The CDR3 has 16 residues. In DNA, the CDR3 is TGTGCCAGCAGCCAAGGTGATAGCGGGGGGGCCGAGACCCAGTACTTC. The encoded protein is CASSQGDSGGAETQYF.

The chain has TRBV20-1 and TRBJ2-3; TRBD1 might be the D (5 bases). The CDR3 is made up of 13 amino acids. From germline, CDR1 is DFQATT and CDR2 SNEGSKA (reference sequence). Deletions cut 3 bases from V and 1 base from J, with 8 bases between. The CDR3 nucleotides are TGCAGTGCTAGGGACATCGGCACAGATACGCAGTATTTT. Translation: CSARDIGTDTQYF.

The chain is built from TRBV4-3 and TRBJ2-7, with unresolved D. Germline V gene sequence: CDR1 LGHNA, CDR2 YSLEER. The CDR3 totals 15 residues. Trimming pared 0 bases from V and 0 bases from J, leaving 9 bases between. CDR3 amino acids: CASSQDADGSYEQYF. The CDR3 DNA follows: TGCGCCAGCAGCCAAGACGCGGACGGCTCCTACGAGCAGTACTTC.

The chain combines TRBV11-2 with TRBJ2-7, with D perhaps matching TRBD1 or TRBD2 (5 bases each). CDR3 length: 16 residues. V was clipped by 5 bases and J by 1 base, with 18 bases between them. Germline V gene lookup returns CDR1 SGHAT and CDR2 FQNNGV. CDR3 region: CASSPISRDGSYEQYF. CDR3 DNA: TGTGCCAGCAGCCCGATCTCCAGGGACGGATCCTACGAGCAGTACTTC.

This clonotype has a handful of counts. The chain carries TRBV10-3 and TRBJ2-7; 8 bases line up with TRBD1. CDR1 and CDR2 (germline): ENHRY, SYGVKD. J gave up 3 bases and V 6 bases, and 4 bases lay outside the gene matches. The CDR3 totals 13 residues. The CDR3 spells CAIRGTGDYEQYF. CDR3 DNA: TGTGCCATCAGGGGGACAGGAGACTACGAGCAGTACTTC.

V usage is TRBV20-1 and J usage is TRBJ2-5; no definite D call. CDR3 size: 12 residues. Trimming shortened V by 7 bases and J by 5 bases, and 14 bases separated the two germline ends. Germline V gene data show CDR1 as DFQATT and CDR2 as SNEGSKA (reference sequence). The CDR3 region is CSGRVPPETQYF. As DNA, the CDR3 is TGCAGTGGTAGGGTCCCGCCGGAGACCCAGTACTTC.

CDR3 residues: CASSRGGVTGELFF. CDR3 DNA: TGTGCCAGCAGCCGAGGGGGGGTCACCGGGGAGCTGTTTTTT. The chain links TRBV7-8 to TRBJ2-2; perhaps TRBD2 as D (7 bases). The germline V and J ends were trimmed by 5 bases and 4 bases, with 11 bases remaining between them. Germline V CDR1 and CDR2: SGHVS, FQNEAQ. CDR3 length: 14 amino acids.

The CDR3 DNA reads TGTGCCAGCAGCCAAGAAGGGTGGTGGTCGGGAGACGAGCAGTACTTC. This codes for CASSQEGWWSGDEQYF. V usage is TRBV4-2 and J usage is TRBJ2-7, with a possible D match to TRBD2 (6 bases). Germline loops: CDR1 LGHNA, CDR2 YNFKEQ. CDR3 length: 16 amino acids. Trimming removed 0 bases at V and 5 bases at J, with 17 bases between.

The chain uses TRBV18 and TRBJ1-2; 8 bases map to TRBD1. The germline V gene has CDR1 KGHSH and CDR2 LQKENI. This CDR3 comprises 15 residues. V shed 5 bases, J shed 8 bases, and the junction held 13 bases outside the gene matches. CDR3 nucleotide sequence: TGTGCCAGCTCAACGACAGGGGACCGGAGAGGGGGCTACACCTTC. It specifies CASSTTGDRRGGYTF.

This clonotype has just a few counts. The chain recombines TRBV7-8 with TRBJ2-3, with 16 bases fitting TRBD2. Germline assignment: CDR1 SGHVS and CDR2 FQNEAQ. J was trimmed by 0 bases and V by 5 bases; bases with no gene match: 8. The CDR3 consists of 19 residues. CDR3 amino acids: CASSPRMGLAGGSTDTQYF. For the CDR3, the DNA is TGTGCCAGCAGCCCACGTATGGGACTAGCGGGGGGGAGCACAGATACGCAGTATTTT.

This clonotype has a count of ten or more. The rearrangement uses TRBV27 and TRBJ2-1; D is ambiguous. Trimming took 2 bases from V and 4 from J, leaving 12 bases between them. The germline gives CDR1 MNHEY, CDR2 SMNVEV (reference sequence). The CDR3 sequence is 15 residues long. In DNA, the CDR3 is TGTGCCAGCAGTTTAGAGAGTTACGGGTACAATGAGCAGTTCTTC. Encoded protein: CASSLESYGYNEQFF.

This chain uses TRBV20-1 with TRBJ1-2; D gene unclear. The length of the CDR3 is 12 residues. Germline CDR1 DFQATT, CDR2 SNEGSKA (reference sequence). V dropped 3 bases and J dropped 8 bases, with 13 bases sitting between them. DNA of the CDR3: TGCAGTGCTAGCACCCTCCTTGGGGGCTACACCTTC. Amino acids: CSASTLLGGYTF.

This clonotype was recorded a few times. This chain connects TRBV20-1 to TRBJ2-6; D gene uncertain. V gave up 5 bases and J gave up 6 bases, with 5 bases separating them. The CDR3 contains 11 residues. Germline values: CDR1 DFQATT, CDR2 SNEGSKA (reference sequence). CDR3 coding DNA: TGCAGTGCTTTGGTGGCCAACGTCCTGACTTTC. Residues: CSALVANVLTF.

The sample holds a few counts of this clonotype. V and J are TRBV14 and TRBJ2-1; D is undetermined. The V and J ends lost 0 bases and 0 bases respectively, with 12 bases between them. Germline CDR1 and CDR2: SGHDN and FVKESK. CDR3 length equals 17 residues. CDR3 loop: CASSQESGQYSYNEQFF. DNA of the CDR3: TGTGCCAGCAGCCAAGAATCGGGTCAGTACTCCTACAATGAGCAGTTCTTC.

This clonotype was detected only a few times. J is TRBJ2-7 and V is TRBV4-1, with TRBD1 identical over 10 bases. The V gene's germline CDR1 is MGHRA and CDR2 YSYEKL. The CDR3 has 15 residues. Trimming cost V 0 bases and J 7 bases; bases outside gene matches: 6. The CDR3 here is CASSQEGTGVEEQYF. The CDR3 DNA reads TGCGCCAGCAGCCAAGAGGGGACAGGGGTGGAAGAGCAGTACTTC.

The chain links TRBV5-6 to TRBJ2-2; weak D call: TRBD1 (5 bases). Germline V CDR1 and CDR2: SGHDT, YYEEEE. The germline V and J ends were trimmed by 3 bases and 0 bases, with 12 bases remaining between them. The CDR3 runs to 16 residues. The CDR3 region is CASSSTQGTNTGELFF. CDR3 nucleotide sequence: TGTGCCAGCAGCTCCACGCAGGGAACGAACACCGGGGAGCTGTTTTTT.

This clonotype was seen repeatedly, ten times or more. The V call is TRBV9, the J call TRBJ1-5, with D tentatively TRBD1 (5 bases). V gave up 4 bases and J gave up 0 bases, with 11 bases separating them. The CDR3 is 15 amino acids. Germline CDR1 and CDR2: SGDLS and YYNGEE. The CDR3 nucleotides are TGTGCCAGCAGCCTTGGGGACGGTAGCAATCAGCCCCAGCATTTT. It yields the protein CASSLGDGSNQPQHF.

The V and J genes are TRBV24-1 and TRBJ1-2, with 8 bases lining up with TRBD1. V dropped 5 bases and J dropped 3; count of bases not matched to a gene: 7. The CDR3 loop spans 15 amino acids. The germline CDR1 and CDR2 sequences are KGHDR and SFDVKD. The CDR3 DNA sequence: TGTGCCACCAGTGGCCGACAGGGGAACGACTATGGCTACACCTTC. Translation: CATSGRQGNDYGYTF.

This clonotype was seen ten or more times. This chain joins TRBV6-4 and TRBJ2-2; perhaps TRBD2 as D (5 bases). V was trimmed by 3 bases and J by 5 bases, leaving 10 bases between them. This CDR3 is built from 14 residues. CDR1 MRHNA and CDR2 SNTAGT come from the germline V gene. CDR3 amino acids: CASSELEGTGELFF. The CDR3 DNA reads TGTGCCAGCAGTGAACTCGAGGGAACCGGGGAGCTGTTTTTT.

This clonotype was counted many times. The rearrangement uses TRBV2 and TRBJ2-3; TRBD2 might be the D (5 bases). Trimming took 5 bases from V and 0 from J, leaving 12 bases between them. The CDR3 has 15 residues. CDR1 is SNHLY, CDR2 FYNNEI, per germline. The CDR3 DNA reads TGTGCCAGCAGTCCCTCGGGGATTAGCACAGATACGCAGTATTTT. It specifies CASSPSGISTDTQYF.

This clonotype was observed a handful of times. The chain combines TRBV9 with TRBJ2-5, with 7 bases that match TRBD2. From germline, CDR1 is SGDLS and CDR2 YYNGEE. The CDR3 has 14 residues. The trim removed 3 bases at V and 4 bases at J, leaving 6 bases unmatched. CDR3: CASSESGERETQYF. CDR3 bases: TGTGCCAGCAGCGAGAGCGGGGAGCGAGAGACCCAGTACTTC.

This clonotype was observed at least ten times. CDR3 coding DNA: TGCAGCGTTGTGGCAGGGGGATACGAGCAGTACTTC. It encodes CSVVAGGYEQYF. The gene calls are TRBV29-1 and TRBJ2-7; 7 positions match TRBD1. Trimming at V came to 4 bases and at J to 4 bases, leaving 4 bases not matched to a gene. The CDR3 extends over 12 amino acids. CDR1 is SQVTM, CDR2 ANQGSEA, per germline.

This clonotype was counted between two and nine times. V usage is TRBV6-1 and J usage is TRBJ2-5, with D uncertain. Trimming removed 6 bases at V and 6 bases at J, with 8 bases between. This CDR3 contains 11 residues. Germline assignment: CDR1 MNHNS and CDR2 SASEGT. CDR3 loop: CASRSGQTQYF. The CDR3 DNA is TGTGCCAGCAGGTCAGGACAGACCCAGTACTTC.

The chain employs TRBV12-3 or TRBV12-4 and TRBJ2-7; TRBD1 aligns across 8 bases. J was trimmed by 3 bases and V by 5 bases; bases with no gene match: 6. This CDR3 is built from 14 residues. The CDR3, as DNA: TGTGCCAGCAGTCGACAGGGGCCCATCTACGAGCAGTACTTC. This translates into CASSRQGPIYEQYF.

This clonotype turned up a few times. The chain couples TRBV28 to TRBJ2-7, with D possibly being TRBD1 (5 bases). Trimming took 5 bases from V and 3 from J, leaving 17 bases between them. This CDR3 has 15 residues. CDR1 and CDR2 (germline): MDHEN, SYDVKM. In DNA, the CDR3 is TGTGCCAGCAGTCTAGACAGTTCTCTGGTCTACGAGCAGTACTTC. It codes for CASSLDSSLVYEQYF.

This chain joins TRBV5-5 and TRBJ2-7, with a weak D call TRBD1 (6 bases). The CDR3 loop spans 15 amino acids. Germline CDR1 reads SGHKS; CDR2 reads YYEKEE (reference sequence). The V end was cut by 4 bases, the J end by 3 bases, with 17 bases between. CDR3 bases: TGTGCCAGCAGCCCCGAGGGGGTCGGACACTACGAGCAGTACTTC. Amino acid sequence: CASSPEGVGHYEQYF. Full variable domain (outside the CDR3, taken from reference TRBV5-5 and TRBJ2-7): DAGVTQSPTHLIKTRGQQVTLRCSPISGHKSVSWYQQVLGQGPQFIFQYYEKEERGRGNFPDRFSARQFPNYSSELNVNALLLGDSALYLCASSPEGVGHYEQYFGPGTRLTVT.